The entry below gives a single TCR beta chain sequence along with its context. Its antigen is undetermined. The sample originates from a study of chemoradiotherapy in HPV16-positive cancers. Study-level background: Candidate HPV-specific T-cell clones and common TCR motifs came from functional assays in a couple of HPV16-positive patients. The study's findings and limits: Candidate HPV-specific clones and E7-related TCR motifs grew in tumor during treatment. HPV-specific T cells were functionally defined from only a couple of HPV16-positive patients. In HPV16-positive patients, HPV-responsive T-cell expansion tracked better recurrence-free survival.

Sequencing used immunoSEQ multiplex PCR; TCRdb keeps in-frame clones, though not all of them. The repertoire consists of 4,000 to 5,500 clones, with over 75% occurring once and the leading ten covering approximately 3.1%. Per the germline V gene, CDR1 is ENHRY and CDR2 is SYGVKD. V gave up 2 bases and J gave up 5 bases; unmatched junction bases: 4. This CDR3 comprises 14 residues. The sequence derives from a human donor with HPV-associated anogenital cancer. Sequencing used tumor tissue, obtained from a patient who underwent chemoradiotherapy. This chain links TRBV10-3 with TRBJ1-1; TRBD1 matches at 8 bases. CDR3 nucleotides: TGTGCCATCAGTGAGGACAGGGGCCGGACTGAAGCTTTCTTT. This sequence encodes CAISEDRGRTEAFF.